One and the same sample provided the 21 T cell receptor beta chains below, sequenced in a study of blood T cell repertoires in COVID-19 (dated by TCRdb to between 2020 and 2021). Libraries were made using the immunoSEQ multiplex PCR assay. TCRdb holds this immuneACCESS table with in-frame rearrangements only. Some clones are missing; in checked studies, unresolved V genes explain under half, and the rest has no known cause. The sample table contains 150,000 to 200,000 clones; only one count was recorded for 70% to 80% of them. The ten largest make up roughly 17% of the sample. Sequenced input: PBMCs or T cells enriched from blood (not recorded which). The receptors were sampled from a woman in her fifties or sixties who had recovered from COVID-19.

This clone was found once. The rearrangement uses TRBV27 and TRBJ2-7; tentative D call: TRBD1 (5 bases). V shed 6 bases and J shed 2 bases, with 17 bases lying between them. Per the germline V gene, CDR1 is MNHEY and CDR2 is SMNVEV (reference sequence). This CDR3 has 15 residues. The CDR3 spells CASSRRQGLTYEQYF. In DNA, the CDR3 is TGTGCCAGCAGCAGGCGCCAGGGATTAACCTACGAGCAGTACTTC.

V gene TRBV14 combines with J gene TRBJ2-3, with TRBD1 matching 8 bases. CDR1 and CDR2 (germline): SGHDN, FVKESK. The CDR3 totals 14 residues. V gave up 3 bases and J gave up 5 bases; unmatched junction bases: 4. CDR3 sequence reads: CASSQDRVIDTQYF. The CDR3, as DNA: TGTGCCAGCAGCCAGGACAGGGTGATAGATACGCAGTATTTT.

The V call is TRBV29-1, the J call TRBJ2-5; 10 bases agree with TRBD2. Germline V gives CDR1 SQVTM, CDR2 ANQGSEA. The CDR3 covers 14 residues. With 3 bases clipped from V and 2 bases from J, the junction kept 3 bases outside the gene matches. The CDR3 DNA reads TGCAGCGTTGATACTAGCGGGGTTCAAGAGACCCAGTACTTC. It encodes CSVDTSGVQETQYF.

This clone was recorded once. The chain is built from TRBV18 and TRBJ2-1, with D tentatively TRBD1 (5 bases). CDR3 size: 12 residues. Germline loops: CDR1 KGHSH, CDR2 LQKENI. V lost 8 bases to trimming and J lost 5 bases, with 10 bases between them. The CDR3 reads CASQTGDNEQFF. The CDR3 nucleotides read TGTGCCAGCCAAACAGGAGACAATGAGCAGTTCTTC.

The chain is built from TRBV28 and TRBJ1-6; tentatively, D is TRBD1 (5 bases). CDR1 is MDHEN and CDR2 is SYDVKM in the germline V gene. Trimming cost V 2 bases and J 12 bases, with 8 bases left between them. The CDR3 length is 12 residues. The CDR3 DNA reads TGTGCCAGCAGTTTAATAAGGGGACCCCTCCACTTT. Its translation: CASSLIRGPLHF. The full variable domain, in which reference TRBV28 and TRBJ1-6 provide the parts outside the CDR3, is DVKVTQSSRYLVKRTGEKVFLECVQDMDHENMFWYRQDPGLGLRLIYFSYDVKMKEKGDIPEGYSVSREKKERFSLILESASTNQTSMYLCASSLIRGPLHFGNGTRLTVT.

The chain uses TRBV27 and TRBJ2-2; 8 bases are shared with TRBD2. The CDR3 length is 16 residues. With V trimmed by 5 bases and J by 2 bases, 7 bases remained unmatched. Germline V CDR1 and CDR2: MNHEY, SMNVEV (reference sequence). CDR3 amino acids: CASSLMAGGNTGELFF. In nucleotides, the CDR3 is TGTGCCAGCAGTCTGATGGCGGGGGGAAACACCGGGGAGCTGTTTTTT.

V is TRBV2 and J is TRBJ2-7; D might be TRBD2 (6 bases). V gave up 6 bases and J gave up 3 bases, with 12 bases separating them. The germline V gene has CDR1 SNHLY and CDR2 FYNNEI. The CDR3 contains 13 residues. The chain's CDR3 is CASRLGLYYEQYF. The CDR3 nucleotides are TGTGCCAGCAGACTGGGACTCTACTACGAGCAGTACTTC.

The chain joins TRBV18 to TRBJ1-1; the D is unclear. The germline gives CDR1 KGHSH, CDR2 LQKENI. Trimming removed 3 bases at V and 7 bases at J, with 12 bases between. The CDR3 is made up of 13 amino acids. The DNA of the CDR3 is TGTGCCAGCTCACCCGGCGAGTCAGGTGAAGCTTTCTTT. It codes for CASSPGESGEAFF.

The CDR3 DNA reads as TGTGCCAGCATCCTAGCGGGTACAGATACGCAGTATTTT. Translation: CASILAGTDTQYF. This chain joins TRBV28 and TRBJ2-3; 8 bases agree with TRBD2. The CDR3 contains 13 residues. Unmatched junction bases numbered 3, after V lost 7 bases and J lost 3 bases. Per the germline V gene, CDR1 is MDHEN and CDR2 is SYDVKM.

J is TRBJ2-2 and V is TRBV9; 8 nucleotides match TRBD2. V shed 0 bases, J shed 7 bases, and the junction held 8 bases outside the gene matches. In germline, CDR1 is SGDLS, CDR2 YYNGEE. The CDR3 has 16 residues. This CDR3 reads CASSVAGGAQDGELFF. As DNA, the CDR3 is TGTGCCAGCAGCGTAGCGGGAGGGGCCCAGGACGGGGAGCTGTTTTTT.

This clone was observed a few times. This chain links TRBV13 with TRBJ1-1, with a possible D match to TRBD1 (6 bases). Germline V gene lookup returns CDR1 PRHDT and CDR2 FYEKMQ (reference sequence). V lost 3 bases and J lost 1, with 18 bases in between. The length of the CDR3 is 17 residues. Written as DNA, the CDR3 is TGTGCCAGCAGCTTCCGCGCTCGACAGGTCAAGAACACTGAAGCTTTCTTT. It encodes CASSFRARQVKNTEAFF.

This chain connects TRBV27 to TRBJ1-2; TRBD1 is a possible D gene (6 bases). The CDR3 is made up of 13 amino acids. The germline V gene encodes CDR1 MNHEY and CDR2 SMNVEV (reference sequence). Trimming took 5 bases from V and 4 from J, leaving 11 bases between them. This CDR3 reads CASSGGRSYGYTF. CDR3 nucleotide sequence: TGTGCCAGCAGTGGGGGCCGCTCCTATGGCTACACCTTC.

The chain carries TRBV7-8 and TRBJ1-1; D call uncertain. The V gene lost 5 bases and the J gene lost 0 bases, with 7 bases spanning the gap. The CDR3 runs to 13 residues. CDR1 is SGHVS and CDR2 is FQNEAQ in the germline V gene. CDR3 sequence (DNA): TGTGCCAGCAGCCGAAATATGAACACTGAAGCTTTCTTT. This codes for CASSRNMNTEAFF.

The chain has TRBV11-3 and TRBJ2-7, with TRBD1 matching 9 bases. Germline-derived CDR1 and CDR2 are SGHNT and YENEEA. Losses at the gene ends were 6 bases for V and 4 bases for J; bases not matched to a gene: 13. The CDR3 contains 16 residues. CDR3 nucleotides: TGTGCCAGCAGTCCCCTCCCGGGACAGGGAAAATACGAGCAGTACTTC. Translated, it gives CASSPLPGQGKYEQYF.

This clone was observed once. The chain employs TRBV15 and TRBJ1-4; a possible D gene is TRBD1 (5 bases). V shed 0 bases and J shed 8 bases, with 16 bases lying between them. CDR3 size: 16 residues. Germline V gene lookup returns CDR1 LNHNV and CDR2 YYDKDF (reference sequence). Here the CDR3 DNA reads TGTGCCACCAGCAGAGATCCCCAGGGAAGTGGGGAAAAACTGTTTTTT. Protein: CATSRDPQGSGEKLFF.

J is TRBJ2-3 and V is TRBV7-6; TRBD1 matches at 8 bases. V shed 5 bases and J 1 base; nucleotides not matched to a gene: 2. This CDR3 contains 14 residues. Germline lookup yields CDR1 SGHVS and CDR2 FNYEAQ. The CDR3 here is CASSAGQGTDTQYF. The DNA for the CDR3 is TGTGCCAGCAGCGCGGGACAGGGCACAGATACGCAGTATTTT.

The V gene is TRBV27, the J gene TRBJ1-2; perhaps TRBD1 as D (5 bases). The V gene's germline CDR1 is MNHEY and CDR2 SMNVEV (reference sequence). Trimming shortened V by 4 bases and J by 2 bases, and 8 bases separated the two germline ends. The CDR3 is 13 amino acids. DNA of the CDR3: TGTGCCAGCAGTTCGACAGTGAACTATGGCTACACCTTC. This encodes CASSSTVNYGYTF.

The chain couples TRBV28 to TRBJ2-7, with D possibly matching TRBD1 (5 bases). CDR3 size: 15 residues. V was clipped by 4 bases and J by 0 bases, with 13 bases between them. Germline V gives CDR1 MDHEN, CDR2 SYDVKM. CDR3 in amino acids: CASSSPAGPSYEQYF. CDR3 nucleotides: TGTGCCAGCAGTTCACCCGCAGGGCCCTCCTACGAGCAGTACTTC.

This clone was recorded only once. This chain uses TRBV15 with TRBJ1-1; no definite D call. The CDR3 length is 13 residues. The V gene's germline CDR1 is LNHNV and CDR2 YYDKDF (reference sequence). With 0 bases removed from V and 1 base from J, the gap between germline ends came to 3 bases. The CDR3 coding sequence is TGTGCCACCAGCAGAGAGAGGAACACTGAAGCTTTCTTT. Its translation is CATSRERNTEAFF.

A few counts support this clone. The rearrangement links TRBV27 to TRBJ2-1, with TRBD2 matching over 7 bases. The germline CDR1 and CDR2 sequences are MNHEY and SMNVEV (reference sequence). The V and J ends lost 6 bases and 7 bases, in that order; junction bases with no gene match: 12. The CDR3 runs 15 residues. Written as DNA, the CDR3 is TGTGCCAGCAGCCCAATCAGGGAGGGAGATAATGAGCAGTTCTTC. Amino acids: CASSPIREGDNEQFF.

The CDR3 loop reads CASSTTGGGGTGELFF. CDR3 coding DNA: TGTGCCAGCAGCACCACAGGGGGAGGGGGCACCGGGGAGCTGTTTTTT. V gene TRBV9 combines with J gene TRBJ2-2; D might be TRBD1 (8 bases). The V end lost 4 bases, the J end lost 4 bases, and 17 bases lay between the germline ends. Germline V CDR1 and CDR2: SGDLS, YYNGEE. This CDR3 comprises 16 residues.